These 16 T cell receptor beta chains were sequenced from one sample in a study of human T cells and chemical hapten exposure. Time point defined: pre-sensitization, week 0. Treatment: therapeutic diphenylcyclopropenone sensitization with weekly scalp DPC. TCRdb passed the RACE reads through MiXCR, listing each CDR3 protein once. The table has 270,000 or so distinct CDR3 sequences, about 7.7% seen once. The input for sequencing was whole blood, taken in connection with sensitization to the hapten diphenylcyclopropenone (DPC). Receptors originate from a man between 18 and 35 years old with alopecia areata. Some clones in this sample may be carry-over from other donors' samples.

The V call is TRBV5-1, the J call TRBJ2-5; weak D call: TRBD1 (6 bases). The germline gives CDR1 SGHRS, CDR2 YFSETQ. V gave up 4 bases and J gave up 3 bases, with 10 bases separating them. There are 13 residues in the CDR3. The CDR3 DNA sequence: TGCGCCAGCAGCCCGGACAGCGAAGAGACCCAGTACTTC. This encodes CASSPDSEETQYF.

This rearrangement joins TRBV4-3 to TRBJ1-4; D unresolved. The germline gives CDR1 LGHNA, CDR2 YSLEER. The CDR3 consists of 18 residues. Trimming left V 0 bases short and J 8 bases short, with 22 bases between. The CDR3 loop reads CASSQDRKERMPSEKLFF. CDR3 bases: TGCGCCAGCAGCCAAGATCGGAAGGAAAGGATGCCGTCGGAAAAACTGTTTTTT.

The chain combines TRBV4-3 with TRBJ2-5; possible D gene TRBD1, 7 bases. The germline V and J ends were trimmed by 0 bases and 2 bases, with 13 bases remaining between them. This CDR3 contains 16 residues. Per the germline V gene, CDR1 is LGHNA and CDR2 is YSLEER. This CDR3 reads CASSQDGGTEQETQYF. The CDR3 DNA is TGCGCCAGCAGCCAAGACGGCGGGACAGAACAAGAGACCCAGTACTTC.

There are many counts of this clonotype. The V call is TRBV12-3 or TRBV12-4, the J call TRBJ2-2, with 7 positions matching TRBD1. V shed 3 bases, J shed 5 bases, and the junction held 3 bases outside the gene matches. The CDR3 is 14 residues long. The DNA for the CDR3 is TGTGCCAGCAGTTTGGGACAGACAACCGGGGAGCTGTTTTTT. This translates into CASSLGQTTGELFF.

This clonotype was counted a few times. This chain connects TRBV14 to TRBJ1-4; tentative D call: TRBD1 (5 bases). The CDR3 length is 14 residues. The germline V gene has CDR1 SGHDN and CDR2 FVKESK. The V gene lost 4 bases and the J gene lost 4 bases, with 10 bases spanning the gap. CDR3 in amino acids: CASSPDSYNEKLFF. CDR3 coding DNA: TGTGCCAGCAGCCCTGACAGTTATAATGAAAAACTGTTTTTT.

This clonotype was seen at least ten times. The DNA of the CDR3 is TGTGCCAGCAGTCCCGGACAGGTCGAGACCCAGTACTTC. It yields the protein CASSPGQVETQYF. V and J are TRBV7-2 and TRBJ2-5, with TRBD1 identical over 7 bases. Per germline, CDR1 SGHTA and CDR2 FQGNSA. V trimming: 6 bases; J trimming: 5 bases; junction bases outside the gene matches: 6. This CDR3 has 13 residues.

V is TRBV5-1 and J is TRBJ1-6; 7 nucleotides align to TRBD1. This CDR3 contains 16 residues. J was trimmed by 0 bases and V by 0 bases; bases with no gene match: 0. Germline CDR1 is SGHRS and CDR2 is YFSETQ. The DNA of the CDR3 is TGCGCCAGCAGCTTGGGACAGGGCTCCTATAATTCACCCCTCCACTTT. Encoded protein: CASSLGQGSYNSPLHF.

The CDR3 is CASSLYGRLNTEAFF. In nucleotides, the CDR3 is TGTGCCAGCAGTCTTTATGGACGGTTGAACACTGAAGCTTTCTTT. This rearrangement joins TRBV6-5 to TRBJ1-1; D remains unclear. The germline V and J ends were trimmed by 5 bases and 0 bases, with 13 bases remaining between them. The CDR3 loop spans 15 amino acids. Germline CDR1 reads MNHEY; CDR2 reads SVGAGI.

This clonotype was counted a few times. This chain connects TRBV9 to TRBJ2-5, with D tentatively TRBD1 (6 bases). Germline assignment: CDR1 SGDLS and CDR2 YYNGEE. The V and J ends lost 3 bases and 2 bases respectively, with 8 bases between them. The CDR3 is made up of 13 amino acids. CDR3 bases: TGTGCCAGCAGCGGGACAGATCAAGAGACCCAGTACTTC. Translation gives CASSGTDQETQYF. Looking up the rest from reference TRBV9 and TRBJ2-5 gives the full variable domain: DSGVTQTPKHLITATGQRVTLRCSPRSGDLSVYWYQQSLDQGLQFLIQYYNGEERAKGNILERFSAQQFPDLHSELNLSSLELGDSALYFCASSGTDQETQYFGPGTRLLVL.

This clonotype was counted ten times or more. V gene TRBV11-2 combines with J gene TRBJ1-1; the D is unclear. Germline V gene data show CDR1 as SGHAT and CDR2 as FQNNGV. There are 15 residues in the CDR3. The germline V and J ends were trimmed by 5 bases and 1 base, with 14 bases remaining between them. The CDR3 sequence is CASSPQTHSNTEAFF. The DNA for the CDR3 is TGTGCCAGCAGCCCCCAGACTCACTCGAACACTGAAGCTTTCTTT.

This clonotype was counted a few times. The rearrangement joins TRBV12-3 or TRBV12-4 to TRBJ2-6; 9 bases are a match to TRBD1. The CDR3 has 16 residues. The ends lost 8 bases at V and 0 bases at J; junction bases unmatched: 5. CDR3 region: CASGGDRDSGANVLTF. Written as DNA, the CDR3 is TGTGCCAGCGGCGGGGACAGGGACTCTGGGGCCAACGTCCTGACTTTC.

This clonotype was seen repeatedly, ten times or more. This chain joins TRBV12-3 or TRBV12-4 and TRBJ2-1; D is perhaps TRBD1 (5 bases). V lost 5 bases and J 2 bases, leaving 10 bases between the germline ends. The CDR3 has 14 residues. The CDR3 spells CASSARQPYNEQFF. The DNA for the CDR3 is TGTGCCAGCAGTGCGCGACAGCCCTACAATGAGCAGTTCTTC.

As DNA, the CDR3 is TGCAGTGCCGACAGACAGGGGGAAAGCTCCTACGAGCAGTACTTC. Translated: CSADRQGESSYEQYF. This chain links TRBV20-1 with TRBJ2-7; TRBD1 agrees at 9 bases. Per the germline V gene, CDR1 is DFQATT and CDR2 is SNEGSKA (reference sequence). This CDR3 contains 15 residues. The trim removed 6 bases at V and 0 bases at J, leaving 9 bases unmatched.

J is TRBJ1-1 and V is TRBV20-1; D is ambiguous. Trimming stripped 1 base from V and 0 bases from J, with 15 bases between. The germline V gene encodes CDR1 DFQATT and CDR2 SNEGSKA (reference sequence). The CDR3 is made up of 16 amino acids. The chain's CDR3 is CSARVPRRGMNTEAFF. CDR3 bases: TGCAGTGCTAGAGTCCCCCGTCGTGGGATGAACACTGAAGCTTTCTTT.

The J gene is TRBJ1-1, the V gene TRBV7-9, with a weak D call TRBD1 (6 bases). This CDR3 is 15 amino acids long. The germline V gene encodes CDR1 SEHNR and CDR2 FQNEAQ (reference sequence). The V end was cut by 5 bases, the J end by 2 bases, with 15 bases between. CDR3 region: CASSAGQSFNTEAFF. CDR3 nucleotide sequence: TGTGCCAGCAGCGCCGGACAGAGCTTTAACACTGAAGCTTTCTTT.

This clonotype was detected ten times or more. This rearrangement joins TRBV7-2 to TRBJ2-1, with D possibly called TRBD1 or TRBD2 (6 bases each). With 2 bases removed from V and 7 bases from J, the gap between germline ends came to 12 bases. CDR1 and CDR2 from the germline V gene are SGHTA and FQGNSA. The CDR3 is made up of 14 amino acids. The CDR3 here is CASSLPGGENEQFF. As DNA, the CDR3 is TGTGCCAGCAGCTTACCCGGGGGCGAAAATGAGCAGTTCTTC.